Listed below are T cell receptor beta chains from one sample, sequenced in a study of Ad26.COV2.S vaccination and SARS-CoV-2 variants. Here immunoSEQ multiplex PCR was the method, and the copy in TCRdb shows in-frame clones only, minus some. The repertoire has tens of thousands of clones, less than 85% of them found once; the top ten carry roughly 15%. Sequencing used peripheral blood, obtained after recovery from COVID-19. These receptors were obtained from a human donor who had recovered from COVID-19. The CDR3 runs from the conserved cysteine through the conserved F or W. Each record gives: clone size, J gene, D gene, V gene, CDR3 protein, CDR3 DNA. The D gene is left open where the match is weak. Only some rows state a clone size, as once, few, many or a class for expanded clones.

. TRBJ2-1 . TRBV24-1 CATSDWSYNEQFF TGTGCCACCAGTGATTGGTCCTACAATGAGCAGTTCTTC
many TRBJ1-6 . TRBV10-3 CAISDSGERNSPLHF TGTGCCATCAGTGACTCCGGGGAGAGGAATTCACCCCTCCACTTT
. TRBJ2-7 TRBD2 TRBV3-1/TRBV3-2 CASSQFWTSPYEQYF TGTGCCAGCAGCCAATTTTGGACTAGCCCCTACGAGCAGTACTTC
. TRBJ2-2 . TRBV12-3/TRBV12-4 CASSPGRSGELFF TGTGCCAGCAGCCCCGGGCGGTCCGGGGAGCTGTTTTTT
few TRBJ1-4 TRBD1 TRBV2 CASSGTGGHEKLFF TGTGCCAGCAGCGGAACAGGGGGTCATGAAAAACTGTTTTTT
once TRBJ2-1 TRBD1 TRBV27 CASSPRDRPYNEQFF TGTGCCAGTTCCCCCCGGGACAGACCGTACAATGAGCAGTTCTTC
. TRBJ1-4 . TRBV18 CASSSSPAQGSGEKLFF TGTGCCAGCTCCTCTAGTCCTGCGCAGGGGTCGGGCGAAAAACTGTTTTTT
. TRBJ1-1 . TRBV4-2 CASSQDRASQSAFF TGTGCCAGCAGCCAAGATAGGGCCAGCCAATCCGCTTTCTTT
. TRBJ2-7 TRBD2 TRBV19 CASSELAGRLNEQYF TGTGCCAGTAGCGAACTAGCGGGAAGGCTGAACGAGCAGTACTTC
medium-sized TRBJ1-2 . TRBV4-1 CASSLQTEVNYGYTF TGCGCCAGCAGCCTCCAGACAGAAGTTAACTATGGCTACACCTTC
. TRBJ1-1 . TRBV28 CASIPIQGFSEAFF TGTGCCAGCATCCCGATCCAGGGGTTCTCTGAAGCTTTCTTT
. TRBJ1-5 . TRBV4-1 CASSQDQVLTHF TGCGCCAGCAGCCAAGATCAGGTCCTTACGCATTTT
few TRBJ2-1 . TRBV10-1 CASSETGMGNEQFF TGCGCCAGCAGTGAGACAGGAATGGGCAATGAGCAGTTCTTC
. TRBJ1-4 TRBD1 TRBV28 CASSAAGGKEKLFF TGTGCCAGCAGTGCCGCAGGGGGCAAGGAAAAACTGTTTTTT
. TRBJ2-7 TRBD2 TRBV14 CASSQDFTSGRAEQYF TGTGCCAGCAGCCAAGATTTTACTAGCGGGAGGGCCGAGCAGTACTTC
few TRBJ2-7 . TRBV6-5 CASRAGRVVYEQYF TGTGCCAGCAGGGCGGGGCGGGTAGTCTACGAGCAGTACTTC
. TRBJ2-7 . TRBV28 CASSPGGALGEQYF TGTGCCAGCAGTCCAGGGGGGGCTTTGGGCGAGCAGTACTTC
. TRBJ1-6 TRBD1 TRBV5-4 CASSMDRDNSPLHF TGTGCCAGCAGCATGGACAGGGATAATTCACCCCTCCACTTT
. TRBJ2-5 TRBD1 TRBV12-3/TRBV12-4 CASSPSRDSFQYF TGTGCCAGCAGTCCGTCCCGGGACAGTTTCCAGTACTTC
. TRBJ1-1 . TRBV19 CASSIGHTMNTEAFF TGTGCCAGTAGTATAGGACATACCATGAACACTGAAGCTTTCTTT
few TRBJ2-7 . TRBV10-3 CAISESGSEQYF TGTGCCATCAGTGAAAGTGGGTCCGAGCAGTACTTC
. TRBJ2-2 TRBD1 TRBV28 CASFAGTGRENTGELFF TGTGCCAGCTTCGCCGGGACAGGGAGGGAGAACACCGGGGAGCTGTTTTTT
. TRBJ1-1 . TRBV10-3 CAIRKQGNTEAFF TGTGCCATCAGGAAACAGGGGAACACTGAAGCTTTCTTT
. TRBJ2-1 . TRBV7-2 CASSLAGGGISNEQFF TGTGCCAGCAGCTTAGCGGGAGGTGGTATATCCAATGAGCAGTTCTTC
. TRBJ2-7 TRBD1 TRBV7-6 CASSLVVLGTVRRWVYEQYF TGTGCCAGCAGCTTAGTAGTTTTGGGGACAGTCCGGCGTTGGGTCTACGAGCAGTACTTC
once TRBJ1-2 TRBD1 TRBV19 CASSIVQGDYGYTF TGTGCCAGTAGTATAGTACAGGGGGACTATGGCTACACCTTC
. TRBJ2-3 . TRBV11-3 CASSPGQGSTDTQYF TGTGCCAGCAGCCCAGGGCAGGGGAGCACAGATACGCAGTATTTT
. TRBJ2-2 TRBD2 TRBV5-1 CASTRREGNTGELFF TGCGCCAGCACTCGGCGGGAGGGCAACACCGGGGAGCTGTTTTTT
. TRBJ1-3 . TRBV19 CASSRNRDSSGNTIYF TGTGCCAGTAGTAGGAACAGAGACAGCTCTGGAAACACCATATATTTT
. TRBJ2-3 . TRBV24-1 CATLGERDTQYF TGTGCCACCCTCGGGGAGCGGGATACGCAGTATTTT
once TRBJ2-7 TRBD1 TRBV4-3 CASSLHRDRDILSSYEQYF TGCGCCAGTAGCCTACACCGGGACAGGGATATTCTCAGCTCCTACGAGCAGTACTTC
. TRBJ2-2 . TRBV7-3 CASSSTLRVLPNTGELFF TGTGCCAGCAGCTCTACTCTAAGGGTCTTACCGAACACCGGGGAGCTGTTTTTT
. TRBJ1-1 . TRBV19 CASSIMAGNTEAFF TGTGCCAGTAGTATTATGGCCGGAAACACTGAAGCTTTCTTT
. TRBJ2-5 TRBD1 TRBV6-2/TRBV6-3 CASSYVRDRAHRKTQYF TGTGCCAGCAGTTACGTCCGGGACAGGGCCCATCGGAAGACCCAGTACTTC
. TRBJ2-7 . TRBV7-9 CASVDGYEQYF TGTGCCAGCGTGGACGGCTACGAGCAGTACTTC
. TRBJ1-5 TRBD1 TRBV11-2 CASSLGGQGNQPQHF TGTGCCAGCAGCTTAGGCGGACAGGGAAATCAGCCCCAGCATTTT
. TRBJ1-1 . TRBV10-1 CASSEGRIGNTEAFF TGCGCCAGCAGTGAAGGCAGGATTGGGAACACTGAAGCTTTCTTT
. TRBJ1-2 . TRBV4-3 CASSQGAQIARGYYGYTF TGCGCCAGCAGCCAAGGGGCCCAGATCGCCCGTGGGTACTATGGCTACACCTTC
many TRBJ1-1 . TRBV5-6 CASSLLGMNTEAFF TGTGCCAGCAGCTTGTTAGGGATGAACACTGAAGCTTTCTTT
. TRBJ2-7 . TRBV7-9 CASSPRTDYEQYF TGTGCCAGCAGCCCGCGGACCGACTACGAGCAGTACTTC
. TRBJ2-3 TRBD2 TRBV7-8 CASSLGLTGTRVDTQYF TGTGCCAGCAGCTTAGGATTGACCGGGACTAGGGTAGATACGCAGTATTTT
. TRBJ1-4 . TRBV9 CASSVGGTGRKLFF TGTGCCAGCAGCGTAGGAGGAACAGGGAGAAAACTGTTTTTT
once TRBJ1-6 . TRBV7-2 CASSLEGRGRATSPLHF TGTGCCAGCAGCTTAGAAGGGAGGGGCAGGGCTACTTCACCCCTCCACTTT
once TRBJ2-1 . TRBV6-2/TRBV6-3 CASSYPRRGEQFF TGTGCCAGCAGTTACCCGCGGCGAGGAGAGCAGTTCTTC
. TRBJ2-2 TRBD2 TRBV5-4 CASSLTSGRNGELFF TGTGCCAGCAGCTTGACTAGCGGGAGGAACGGGGAGCTGTTTTTT
. TRBJ1-1 . TRBV5-1 CASSSSPGENTEAFF TGCGCCAGCAGCTCTTCTCCAGGGGAGAACACTGAAGCTTTCTTT
. TRBJ2-3 . TRBV23-1 CASSHLWSGTDTQYF TGCGCCAGCAGTCATCTCTGGTCGGGCACAGATACGCAGTATTTT